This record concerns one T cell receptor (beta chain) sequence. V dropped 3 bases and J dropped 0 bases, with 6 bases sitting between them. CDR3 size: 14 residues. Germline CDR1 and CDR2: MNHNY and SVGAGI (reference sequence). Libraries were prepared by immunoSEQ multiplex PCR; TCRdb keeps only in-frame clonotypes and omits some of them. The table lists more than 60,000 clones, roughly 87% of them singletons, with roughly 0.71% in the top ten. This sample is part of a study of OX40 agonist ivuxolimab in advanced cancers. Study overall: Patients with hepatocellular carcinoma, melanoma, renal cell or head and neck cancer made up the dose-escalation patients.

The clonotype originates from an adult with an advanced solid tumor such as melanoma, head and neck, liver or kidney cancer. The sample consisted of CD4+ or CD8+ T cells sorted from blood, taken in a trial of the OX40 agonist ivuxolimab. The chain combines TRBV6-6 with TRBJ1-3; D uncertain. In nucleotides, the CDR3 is TGTGCCAGCAGTTATAGTGGCTCTGGAAACACCATATATTTT. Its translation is CASSYSGSGNTIYF.